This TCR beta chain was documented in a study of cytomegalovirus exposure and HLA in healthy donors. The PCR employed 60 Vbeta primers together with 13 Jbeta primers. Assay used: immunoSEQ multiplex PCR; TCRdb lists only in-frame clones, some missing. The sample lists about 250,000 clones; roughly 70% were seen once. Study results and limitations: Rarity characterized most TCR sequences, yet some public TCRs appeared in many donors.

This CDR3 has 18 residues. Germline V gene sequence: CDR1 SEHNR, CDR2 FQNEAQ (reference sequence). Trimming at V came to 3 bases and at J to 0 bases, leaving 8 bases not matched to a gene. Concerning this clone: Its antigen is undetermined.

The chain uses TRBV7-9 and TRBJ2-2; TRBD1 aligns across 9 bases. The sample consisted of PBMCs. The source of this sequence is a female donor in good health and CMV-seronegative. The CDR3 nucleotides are TGTGCCAGCAGCTTCATTCGAGGACAGGGGTCGAACACCGGGGAGCTGTTTTTT. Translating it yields CASSFIRGQGSNTGELFF.